A selection of T cell receptor beta chains follows, all from one sample in a study of blood T cell repertoires in COVID-19. TCRdb's copy holds only in-frame clones and misses some; the assay was immunoSEQ multiplex PCR. The repertoire holds a few hundred thousand clones, with 84% as singletons. Specimen: PBMCs or T cells enriched from blood (not recorded which). These receptors originate from a man under 40 with acute COVID-19. Each CDR3 is given with its conserved first and last residue. Each record gives: V gene, J gene, clone size, CDR3 protein. Clone size appears in some rows only: once, few, many, or a class for an expanded clone.

>TRBV9|TRBJ1-3|NA
CASSVEVSTDTTRNTIYF
>TRBV9|TRBJ1-4|NA
CASSVMDRGEKLFF
>TRBV19|TRBJ2-1|NA
CASSRSRTSNEQFF
>TRBV4-1|TRBJ2-2|NA
CASSQGGTGGNTGELFF
>TRBV27|TRBJ1-4|NA
CASRTRSRASNEKLFF
>TRBV25-1|TRBJ1-2|once
CASSGNRGQDYGYTF
>TRBV5-4|TRBJ1-6|NA
CASSLNDRGNSPLHF
>TRBV5-4|TRBJ1-1|NA
CASSLSQGTNEAFF
>TRBV3-1/TRBV3-2|TRBJ2-5|once
CASSRVTNQKTQYF
>TRBV4-1|TRBJ2-3|NA
CASSPGLVGPDTQYF
>TRBV27|TRBJ1-6|NA
CASSLETGISPLHF